Shown below are 28 T cell receptor beta chains from a single sample sequenced in a study of regulatory T cells in long-lasting Graves disease. Time point denoted: persistent/refractory GD, antithyroid drugs over 5 years with positive TRAb. The authors made the TCR library using RNA they extracted from PBMCs. Relying on iRepertoire HTBI primers and Arm-PCR of CDR3 regions, the team built TCR beta libraries. In TCRdb, the multiplex PCR reads were re-called with MiXCR into one record per CDR3 protein. The profile shows about 340,000 distinct CDR3 sequences, around a fifth of them singletons. The sample was peripheral blood mononuclear cells (PBMCs), taken when the disease was refractory, from a patient treated with antithyroid drugs. Receptors originate from a female donor with Graves disease.

The chain joins TRBV28 to TRBJ2-7; 8 bases are a match to TRBD2. From germline, CDR1 is MDHEN and CDR2 SYDVKM. This CDR3 has 13 residues. V was pared by 5 bases and J by 7 bases, with 7 bases of the junction left unmatched. CDR3 region: CASSRAGVGEQYF. Written as DNA, the CDR3 is TGTGCCAGCAGTCGAGCGGGAGTGGGAGAGCAGTACTTC. Using reference TRBV28 and TRBJ2-7 for the parts outside the CDR3, the full variable domain is DVKVTQSSRYLVKRTGEKVFLECVQDMDHENMFWYRQDPGLGLRLIYFSYDVKMKEKGDIPEGYSVSREKKERFSLILESASTNQTSMYLCASSRAGVGEQYFGPGTRLTVT.

This clonotype came up a few times. The chain joins TRBV5-5 to TRBJ1-1; D uncertain. CDR1 and CDR2 from the germline V gene are SGHKS and YYEKEE (reference sequence). V shed 7 bases and J shed 1 base, with 20 bases lying between them. The CDR3 is made up of 16 amino acids. The CDR3 spells CASATTWSGPNTEAFF. CDR3 DNA sequence: TGTGCCAGCGCCACCACATGGAGCGGGCCGAACACTGAAGCTTTCTTT.

This clonotype showed up just a few times. The chain is built from TRBV20-1 and TRBJ1-1; 7 bases agree with TRBD1. The trim removed 5 bases at V and 1 base at J, leaving 10 bases unmatched. In germline, CDR1 is DFQATT, CDR2 SNEGSKA (reference sequence). CDR3 size: 15 residues. CDR3 sequence (DNA): TGCAGTGCTGGCGATGCAGGGGGAGGGAACACTGAAGCTTTCTTT. Translation: CSAGDAGGGNTEAFF.

The gene calls are TRBV20-1 and TRBJ1-5; D may be TRBD1 (6 bases). V gave up 1 base and J gave up 9 bases, with 10 bases separating them. In germline, CDR1 is DFQATT, CDR2 SNEGSKA (reference sequence). The CDR3 has 12 residues. CDR3 protein: CSARVFRGPQHF. CDR3 DNA: TGCAGTGCTAGAGTTTTCAGGGGGCCCCAGCATTTT.

This clonotype was counted many times. The chain carries TRBV2 and TRBJ1-5, with unresolved D. Per the germline V gene, CDR1 is SNHLY and CDR2 is FYNNEI. CDR3 length: 12 residues. Trimming removed 7 bases at V and 5 bases at J, with 9 bases between. CDR3 coding DNA: TGTGCCAGCAAACTCACAGATCAGCCCCAGCATTTT. It is translated as CASKLTDQPQHF. Filled out from reference TRBV2 and TRBJ1-5, the complete variable domain reads EPEVTQTPSHQVTQMGQEVILRCVPISNHLYFYWYRQILGQKVEFLVSFYNNEISEKSEIFDDQFSVERPDGSNFTLKIRSTKLEDSAMYFCASKLTDQPQHFGDGTRLSIL.

The V call is TRBV5-1, the J call TRBJ2-5; no clear D. The length of the CDR3 is 14 residues. Germline values: CDR1 SGHRS, CDR2 YFSETQ. Trimming removed 4 bases from V and 4 bases from J, with 14 bases in between. CDR3 sequence reads: CASSPPLEGETQYF. The DNA for the CDR3 is TGCGCCAGCAGCCCTCCTTTGGAAGGAGAGACCCAGTACTTC.

This clonotype was recorded many times. The chain has TRBV11-2 and TRBJ2-4, with 12 nucleotides matching TRBD2. The germline gives CDR1 SGHAT, CDR2 FQNNGV. The CDR3 has 19 amino acids. After removal of 2 bases from V and 1 base from J, the junction contained 9 bases not matched to a gene. CDR3 amino acids: CASSLTRLAGGPAKNIQYF. The CDR3 DNA follows: TGTGCCAGCAGCTTAACGCGCCTAGCGGGGGGGCCGGCCAAAAACATTCAGTACTTC.

This clonotype turned up a few times. The chain has TRBV5-1 and TRBJ1-1; 8 positions agree with TRBD1. In germline, CDR1 is SGHRS, CDR2 YFSETQ. The CDR3 runs to 14 residues. After removal of 0 bases from V and 4 bases from J, the junction contained 2 bases not matched to a gene. The CDR3 is CASSLETGVTEAFF. CDR3 nucleotides: TGCGCCAGCAGCTTGGAGACAGGGGTCACTGAAGCTTTCTTT.

This clonotype appeared many times. V is TRBV30 and J is TRBJ1-1; no definite D call. The germline V and J ends were trimmed by 4 bases and 11 bases, with 14 bases remaining between them. The CDR3 length is 11 residues. Per germline, CDR1 GTSNPN and CDR2 SVGIG (reference sequence). The CDR3 region is CAWNRAHQAFF. CDR3 bases: TGTGCCTGGAACCGGGCCCACCAGGCTTTCTTT. Complete variable domain (other parts from reference TRBV30 and TRBJ1-1): SQTIHQWPATLVQPVGSPLSLECTVEGTSNPNLYWYRQAAGRGLQLLFYSVGIGQISSEVPQNLSASRPQDRQFILSSKKLLLSDSGFYLCAWNRAHQAFFGQGTRLTVV.

This sequence joins TRBV12-3 or TRBV12-4 and TRBJ2-3; D not resolved. This CDR3 has 12 residues. V was pared by 0 bases and J by 5 bases, with 3 bases between. CDR3 residues: CASSLAQDTQYF. In DNA, the CDR3 is TGTGCCAGCAGTTTAGCTCAAGATACGCAGTATTTT.

Ten or more counts support this clonotype. This chain joins TRBV12-3 or TRBV12-4 and TRBJ1-1, with 11 positions matching TRBD1. CDR3 length equals 15 residues. Trimming removed 7 bases from V and 5 bases from J; junction bases left unmatched: 9. CDR3 residues: CASKLRDRGGTEAFF. DNA for the CDR3: TGTGCCAGCAAACTCCGGGACAGGGGGGGGACTGAAGCTTTCTTT.

Many counts were recorded for this clonotype. The chain combines TRBV24-1 with TRBJ1-5; D remains ambiguous. There are 12 residues in the CDR3. Trimming took off 2 bases at V and 6 bases at J, with 4 bases between the two ends. Germline CDR1 reads KGHDR; CDR2 reads SFDVKD. Written as DNA, the CDR3 is TGTGCCACCAGTGATTCATCTCAGCCCCAGCATTTT. It is translated as CATSDSSQPQHF.

This clonotype was counted only a few times. The V and J genes are TRBV6-5 and TRBJ2-5; 11 bases agree with TRBD1. The trim removed 0 bases at V and 4 bases at J, leaving 7 bases unmatched. The CDR3 extends over 17 amino acids. Germline CDR1 and CDR2: MNHEY and SVGAGI. CDR3 region: CASSYSGGQGASETQYF. The CDR3 DNA is TGTGCCAGCAGTTACTCGGGAGGACAGGGGGCATCAGAGACCCAGTACTTC.

A few counts support this clonotype. The chain carries TRBV9 and TRBJ1-1; tentative D call: TRBD1 (5 bases). The CDR3 has 13 residues. Germline-derived CDR1 and CDR2 are SGDLS and YYNGEE. The V end lost 5 bases, the J end lost 8 bases, and 16 bases lay between the germline ends. This CDR3 is CASSGRVGAEAFF. The CDR3 DNA sequence: TGTGCCAGCAGTGGGCGGGTCGGGGCCGAAGCTTTCTTT.

This clonotype was observed many times. V is TRBV5-6 and J is TRBJ2-5; D remains ambiguous. The V end was cut by 0 bases, the J end by 5 bases, with 11 bases between. The CDR3 loop spans 14 amino acids. CDR1 SGHDT and CDR2 YYEEEE come from the germline V gene. DNA for the CDR3: TGTGCCAGCAGCTTGGTTGAAGTTCCTGAGACCCAGTACTTC. It specifies CASSLVEVPETQYF.

This clonotype was seen ten or more times. The chain has TRBV6-2 or TRBV6-3 and TRBJ2-7, with D uncertain. The CDR3 has 13 amino acids. V lost 10 bases, J lost 0 bases, and 13 bases lay in between. Per the germline V gene, CDR1 is MNHEY and CDR2 is SVGEGT. DNA of the CDR3: TGTGCCACCGATAAGGACGGCTCCTACGAGCAGTACTTC. Residues: CATDKDGSYEQYF.

With respect to this clonotype: This may be a read error, as it is one base from a much larger clone. The genes are TRBV12-5 and TRBJ1-1; a possible D gene is TRBD1 (5 bases). Per germline, CDR1 LGHNT and CDR2 FRNRAP. The CDR3 runs to 14 residues. The CDR3 bases are TGTGCTAATGGTTTGACAGCCTTCAACACTGAAGCTTTCTTT. It translates to CANGLTAFNTEAFF.

As concerns this clonotype: A far larger clone is one base from this, pointing to a likely read error. The CDR3 loop is CASRTGTHNEQFF. CDR3 DNA sequence: TGTGCCAGCAGGACCGGGACACACAATGAGCAGTTCTTC. The chain combines TRBV28 with TRBJ2-1, with TRBD1 as a possible D gene (6 bases). Germline V lookup: CDR1 MDHEN, CDR2 SYDVKM. There are 13 residues in the CDR3. V lost 6 bases, J lost 5 bases, and 11 bases lay in between.

A word on this clonotype: A much larger clone sits a single nucleotide away, making a read error possible. This chain uses TRBV7-2 with TRBJ1-2; D remains unclear. The CDR3 consists of 14 residues. Per germline, CDR1 SGHTA and CDR2 FQGNSA. The CDR3 DNA reads TGTGCCAGCGGCTTAGATGGCAGTGTCTATGGCTACACCTTC. This sequence encodes CASGLDGSVYGYTF.

The chain links TRBV10-2 to TRBJ2-6; D possibly uses TRBD1 or TRBD2 (5 bases each). Trimming took 5 bases from V and 9 from J, leaving 14 bases between them. The CDR3 sequence is 14 residues long. Germline V gene data show CDR1 as WSHSY and CDR2 as SAAADI. The CDR3 protein is CASSPFGGINVLTF. The DNA of the CDR3 is TGCGCCAGCAGTCCCTTTGGGGGAATCAACGTCCTGACTTTC.

This clonotype was counted a few times. The genes are TRBV19 and TRBJ1-4; D gene ambiguous. Between the trimmed V and J ends, which lost 6 bases and 8 bases, there was a span of 7 bases. Germline loops: CDR1 LNHDA, CDR2 SQIVND (reference sequence). This CDR3 is built from 11 residues. CDR3 amino acids: CASSAGEKLFF. The CDR3 coding sequence is TGTGCCAGTAGCGCGGGGGAAAAACTGTTTTTT.

This clonotype was seen many times. The V call is TRBV20-1, the J call TRBJ1-5, with D uncertain. CDR1 and CDR2 (germline): DFQATT, SNEGSKA (reference sequence). The V and J ends lost 2 bases and 4 bases respectively, with 6 bases between them. This CDR3 is built from 12 residues. The CDR3 nucleotides are TGCAGTGCTAGAAAGGCGAATCAGCCCCAGCATTTT. Protein: CSARKANQPQHF.

V usage is TRBV4-1 and J usage is TRBJ2-7; the D is unclear. The germline gives CDR1 MGHRA, CDR2 YSYEKL. CDR3 length equals 14 residues. V lost 1 base to trimming and J lost 3 bases, with 10 bases between them. The CDR3: CASSQGPDNYEQYF. CDR3 nucleotide sequence: TGCGCCAGCAGCCAAGGACCGGATAACTACGAGCAGTACTTC.

In its sample, this clonotype was seen many times. The chain employs TRBV30 and TRBJ2-2; D may be TRBD2 (6 bases). The germline CDR1 and CDR2 sequences are GTSNPN and SVGIG (reference sequence). Trimming pared 0 bases from V and 11 bases from J, leaving 13 bases between. The length of the CDR3 is 13 residues. The CDR3 here is CAWSVLGAGELFF. In DNA form, the CDR3 reads TGTGCCTGGAGTGTATTGGGTGCGGGAGAGCTGTTTTTT.

This clonotype was detected ten times or more. J is TRBJ2-2 and V is TRBV7-2; a possible D gene is TRBD2 (5 bases). Germline V gene data show CDR1 as SGHTA and CDR2 as FQGNSA. The V gene lost 5 bases and the J gene lost 1 base, with 14 bases spanning the gap. The CDR3 is 16 amino acids. The CDR3 loop reads CASSAARGLNTGELFF. DNA of the CDR3: TGTGCCAGCAGCGCCGCCCGGGGATTGAACACCGGGGAGCTGTTTTTT.

The CDR3 region is CASSNRAGQYTEAFF. For the CDR3, the DNA is TGTGCCAGCAGTAACCGGGCGGGACAGTACACTGAAGCTTTCTTT. The gene calls are TRBV6-4 and TRBJ1-1; TRBD1 agrees at 7 bases. The germline V gene has CDR1 MRHNA and CDR2 SNTAGT. V shed 5 bases and J 3 bases; nucleotides not matched to a gene: 9. The CDR3 totals 15 residues.

This clonotype was counted at least ten times. The chain combines TRBV3-1 with TRBJ1-2; possibly TRBD1 for D (6 bases). Germline values: CDR1 LGHDT, CDR2 YNNKEL (reference sequence). V gave up 1 base and J gave up 7 bases, with 19 bases separating them. The CDR3 totals 16 residues. The CDR3 nucleotides read TGTGCCAGCAGCCAAGGACTCCGGGACATTCCTCCTGGCTACACCTTC. The encoded protein is CASSQGLRDIPPGYTF.

This clonotype showed up just a few times. The chain employs TRBV30 and TRBJ2-5; D is ambiguous. Per the germline V gene, CDR1 is GTSNPN and CDR2 is SVGIG (reference sequence). This CDR3 is built from 15 residues. The V end was cut by 1 base, the J end by 2 bases, with 14 bases between. CDR3 in amino acids: CAWSGWGLSQETQYF. CDR3 nucleotide sequence: TGTGCCTGGAGTGGGTGGGGTCTCTCTCAAGAGACCCAGTACTTC.